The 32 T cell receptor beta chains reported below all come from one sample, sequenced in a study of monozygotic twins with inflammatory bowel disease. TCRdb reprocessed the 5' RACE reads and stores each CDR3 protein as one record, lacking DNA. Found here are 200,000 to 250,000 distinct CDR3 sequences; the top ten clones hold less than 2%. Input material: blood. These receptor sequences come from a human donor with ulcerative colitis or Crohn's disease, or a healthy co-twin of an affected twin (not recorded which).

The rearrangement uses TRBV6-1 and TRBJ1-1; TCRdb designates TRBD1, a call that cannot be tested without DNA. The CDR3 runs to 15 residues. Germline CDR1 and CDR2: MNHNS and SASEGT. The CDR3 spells CASSPFGGRITEAFF.

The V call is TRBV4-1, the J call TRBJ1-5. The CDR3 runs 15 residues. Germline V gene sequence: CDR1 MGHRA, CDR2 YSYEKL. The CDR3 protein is CASSLWVISNQPQHF.

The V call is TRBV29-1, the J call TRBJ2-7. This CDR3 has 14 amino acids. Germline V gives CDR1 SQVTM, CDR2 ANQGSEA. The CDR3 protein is CSVVEGSYSYEQYF.

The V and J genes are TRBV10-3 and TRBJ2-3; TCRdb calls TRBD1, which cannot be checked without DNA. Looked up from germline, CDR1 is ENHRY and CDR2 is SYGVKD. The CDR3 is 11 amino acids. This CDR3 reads CAISRGDTQYF.

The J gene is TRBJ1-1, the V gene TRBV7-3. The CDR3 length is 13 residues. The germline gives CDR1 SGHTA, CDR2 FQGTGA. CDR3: CASSRREGAEAFF.

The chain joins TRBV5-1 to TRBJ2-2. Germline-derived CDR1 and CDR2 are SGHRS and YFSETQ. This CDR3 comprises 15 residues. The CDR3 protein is CASSLVQKNTGELFF.

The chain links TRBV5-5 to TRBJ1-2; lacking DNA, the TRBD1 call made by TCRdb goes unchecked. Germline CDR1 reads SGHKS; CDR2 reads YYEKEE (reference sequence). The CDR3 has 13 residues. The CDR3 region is CASSAGTLYGYTF.

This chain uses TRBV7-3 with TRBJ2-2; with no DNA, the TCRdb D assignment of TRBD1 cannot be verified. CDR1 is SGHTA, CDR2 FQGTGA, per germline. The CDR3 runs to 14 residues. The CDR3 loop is CASGLTVNTGELFF.

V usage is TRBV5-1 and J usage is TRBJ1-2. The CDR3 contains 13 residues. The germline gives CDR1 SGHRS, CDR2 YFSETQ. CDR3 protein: CASSPTWGDGYTF.

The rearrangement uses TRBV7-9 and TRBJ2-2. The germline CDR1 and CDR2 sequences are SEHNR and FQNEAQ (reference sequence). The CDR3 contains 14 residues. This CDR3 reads CASSLEGYGGELFF.

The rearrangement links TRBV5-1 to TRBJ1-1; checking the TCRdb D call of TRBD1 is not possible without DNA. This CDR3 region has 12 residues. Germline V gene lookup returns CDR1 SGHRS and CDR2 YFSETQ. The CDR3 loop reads CASSSGGREAFF.

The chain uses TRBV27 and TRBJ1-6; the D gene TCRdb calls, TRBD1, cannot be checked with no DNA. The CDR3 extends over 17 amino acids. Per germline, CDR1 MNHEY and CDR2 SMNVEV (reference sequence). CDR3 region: CASSPNGPVGYNSPLHF.

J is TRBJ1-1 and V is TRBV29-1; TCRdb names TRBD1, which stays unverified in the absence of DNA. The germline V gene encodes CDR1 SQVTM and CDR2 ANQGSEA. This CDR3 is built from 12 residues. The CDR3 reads CSVGGWNTEAFF.

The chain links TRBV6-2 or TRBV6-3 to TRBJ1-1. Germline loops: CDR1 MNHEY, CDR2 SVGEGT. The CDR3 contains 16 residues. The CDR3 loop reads CASSPPLARLNTEAFF.

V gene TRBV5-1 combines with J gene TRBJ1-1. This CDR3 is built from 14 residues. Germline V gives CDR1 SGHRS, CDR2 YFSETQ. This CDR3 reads CASSLGVANTEAFF.

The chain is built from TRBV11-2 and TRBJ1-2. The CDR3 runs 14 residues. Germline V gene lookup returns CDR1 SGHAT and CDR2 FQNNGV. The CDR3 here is CASGVQDRSHGYTF. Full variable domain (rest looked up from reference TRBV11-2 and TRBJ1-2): EAGVAQSPRYKIIEKRQSVAFWCNPISGHATLYWYQQILGQGPKLLIQFQNNGVVDDSQLPKDRFSAERLKGVDSTLKIQPAKLEDSAVYLCASGVQDRSHGYTFGSGTRLTVV.

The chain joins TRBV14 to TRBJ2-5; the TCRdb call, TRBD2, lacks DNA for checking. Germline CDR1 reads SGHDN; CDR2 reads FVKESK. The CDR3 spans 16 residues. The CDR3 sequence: CASNGLAGDHRGTQYF. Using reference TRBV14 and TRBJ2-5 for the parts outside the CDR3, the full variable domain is EAGVTQFPSHSVIEKGQTVTLRCDPISGHDNLYWYRRVMGKEIKFLLHFVKESKQDESGMPNNRFLAERTGGTYSTLKVQPAELEDSGVYFCASNGLAGDHRGTQYFGPGTRLLVL.

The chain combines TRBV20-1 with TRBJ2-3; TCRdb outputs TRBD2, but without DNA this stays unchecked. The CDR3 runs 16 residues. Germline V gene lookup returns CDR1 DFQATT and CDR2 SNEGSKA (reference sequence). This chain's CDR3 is CSASPYRGASTDTQYF.

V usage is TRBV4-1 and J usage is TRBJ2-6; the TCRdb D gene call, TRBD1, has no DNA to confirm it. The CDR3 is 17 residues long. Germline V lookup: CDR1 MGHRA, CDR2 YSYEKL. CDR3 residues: CASSQDNRAAGANVLTF.

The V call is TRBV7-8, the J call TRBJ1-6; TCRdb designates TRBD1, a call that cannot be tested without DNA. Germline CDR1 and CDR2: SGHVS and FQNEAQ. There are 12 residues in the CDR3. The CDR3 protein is CASSYPESPLHF.

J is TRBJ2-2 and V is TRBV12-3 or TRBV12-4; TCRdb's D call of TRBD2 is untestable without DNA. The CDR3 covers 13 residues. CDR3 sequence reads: CASRDAGGGELFF.

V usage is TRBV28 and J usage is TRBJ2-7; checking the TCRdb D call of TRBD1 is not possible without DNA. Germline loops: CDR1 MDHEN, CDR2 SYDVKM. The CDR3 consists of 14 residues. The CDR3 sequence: CASSRDRVTYEQYF. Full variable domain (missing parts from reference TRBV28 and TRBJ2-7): DVKVTQSSRYLVKRTGEKVFLECVQDMDHENMFWYRQDPGLGLRLIYFSYDVKMKEKGDIPEGYSVSREKKERFSLILESASTNQTSMYLCASSRDRVTYEQYFGPGTRLTVT.

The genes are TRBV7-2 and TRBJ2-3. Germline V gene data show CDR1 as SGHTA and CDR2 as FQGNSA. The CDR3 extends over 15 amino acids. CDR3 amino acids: CASSLRRGPTDTQYF.

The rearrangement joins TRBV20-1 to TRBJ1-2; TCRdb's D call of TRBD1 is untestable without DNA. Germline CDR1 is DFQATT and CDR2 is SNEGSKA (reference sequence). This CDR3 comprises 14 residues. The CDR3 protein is CSATRGARNYGYTF.

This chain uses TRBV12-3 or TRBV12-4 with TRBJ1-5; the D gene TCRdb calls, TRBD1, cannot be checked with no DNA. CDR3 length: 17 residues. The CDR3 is CASSFGPGAYSNQPQHF.

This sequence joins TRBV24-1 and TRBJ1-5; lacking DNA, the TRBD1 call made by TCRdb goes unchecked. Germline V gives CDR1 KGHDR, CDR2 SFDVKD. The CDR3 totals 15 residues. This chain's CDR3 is CATSDDRGGIQPQHF.

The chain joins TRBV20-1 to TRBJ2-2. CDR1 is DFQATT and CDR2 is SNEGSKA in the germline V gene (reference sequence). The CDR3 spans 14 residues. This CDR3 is CSANRKIGTGELFF.

CDR3 residues: CASSNRALSNQPQHF. The chain joins TRBV19 to TRBJ1-5. Germline V gene lookup returns CDR1 LNHDA and CDR2 SQIVND (reference sequence). The CDR3 sequence is 15 residues long.

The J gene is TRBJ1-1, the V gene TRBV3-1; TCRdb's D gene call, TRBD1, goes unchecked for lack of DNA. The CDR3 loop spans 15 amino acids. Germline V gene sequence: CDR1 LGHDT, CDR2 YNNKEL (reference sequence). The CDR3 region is CASSQDSGGSSEAFF.

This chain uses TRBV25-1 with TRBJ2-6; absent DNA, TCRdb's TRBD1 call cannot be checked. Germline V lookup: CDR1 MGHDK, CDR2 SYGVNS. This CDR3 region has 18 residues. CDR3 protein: CASSGAQGVSSGANVLTF.

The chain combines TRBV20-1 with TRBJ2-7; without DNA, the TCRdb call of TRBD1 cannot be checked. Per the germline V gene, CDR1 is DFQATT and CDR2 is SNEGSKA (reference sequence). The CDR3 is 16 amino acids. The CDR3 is CSATNLAGGVSYEQYF.

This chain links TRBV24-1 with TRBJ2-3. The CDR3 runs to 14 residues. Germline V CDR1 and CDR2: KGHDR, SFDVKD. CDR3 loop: CATSDSYSTDTQYF.